One sample yielded the 19 T cell receptor beta chains listed below, sequenced in a study of spatial heterogeneity in lung cancer. TCRdb reprocessed the 5' RACE reads with MiXCR, giving one entry per CDR3 protein. Of about 44,000 distinct CDR3 sequences in the sample, roughly an eighth are singletons; the top ten hold 56%. As for time point: sample taken at primary tumor resection. The sample here was PBMCs, taken at surgery. The receptors come from a male donor with early-stage non-small cell lung cancer.

This clonotype was seen many times. The CDR3 protein is CASREKKGLINYNEQFF. The CDR3 DNA reads as TGTGCCAGCAGGGAAAAGAAGGGACTTATAAACTACAATGAGCAGTTCTTC. The chain couples TRBV28 to TRBJ2-1; D perhaps matches TRBD2 (6 bases). Germline V gene sequence: CDR1 MDHEN, CDR2 SYDVKM. The CDR3 spans 17 residues. With 6 bases removed from V and 3 bases from J, the gap between germline ends came to 21 bases.

This clonotype was counted many times. V and J are TRBV27 and TRBJ1-5, with a tentative D call TRBD1 (5 bases). The CDR3 has 13 amino acids. V was pared by 5 bases and J by 3 bases, with 8 bases between. Germline V gives CDR1 MNHEY, CDR2 SMNVEV (reference sequence). In DNA, the CDR3 is TGTGCCAGCAGTCTGGACATCAATCAGCCCCAGCATTTT. Translating it yields CASSLDINQPQHF.

The chain joins TRBV20-1 to TRBJ2-1; D is unresolved. The germline V and J ends were trimmed by 3 bases and 3 bases, with 9 bases remaining between them. The CDR3 spans 13 residues. Germline-derived CDR1 and CDR2 are DFQATT and SNEGSKA (reference sequence). In DNA form, the CDR3 reads TGCAGTGCTAGGGGGTCGGGCTACAATGAGCAGTTCTTC. The encoded protein is CSARGSGYNEQFF.

This clonotype was detected a few times. The chain is built from TRBV5-1 and TRBJ2-7, with D possibly matching TRBD1 (5 bases). Germline assignment: CDR1 SGHRS and CDR2 YFSETQ. V lost 4 bases, J lost 1 base, and 12 bases lay in between. The CDR3 consists of 14 residues. The DNA of the CDR3 is TGCGCCAGCAGCATGACGACAGATTCCTACGAGCAGTACTTC. Its protein product is CASSMTTDSYEQYF. Supplemented by reference TRBV5-1 and TRBJ2-7, the full variable domain reads KAGVTQTPRYLIKTRGQQVTLSCSPISGHRSVSWYQQTPGQGLQFLFEYFSETQRNKGNFPGRFSGRQFSNSRSEMNVSTLELGDSALYLCASSMTTDSYEQYFGPGTRLTVT.

This clonotype was counted only a few times. The V gene is TRBV5-1, the J gene TRBJ2-7; no definite D call. The germline gives CDR1 SGHRS, CDR2 YFSETQ. The CDR3 is made up of 12 amino acids. V was shortened by 2 bases and J by 7 bases, with 10 bases between the two germline ends. CDR3 amino acids: CASSFVGQEQYF. The CDR3, as DNA: TGCGCCAGCAGCTTCGTCGGCCAGGAGCAGTACTTC.

The chain uses TRBV6-2 or TRBV6-3 and TRBJ2-1; 7 bases fit TRBD2. V dropped 9 bases and J dropped 3; count of bases not matched to a gene: 2. Germline values: CDR1 MNHEY, CDR2 SVGEGT. There are 12 residues in the CDR3. Written as DNA, the CDR3 is TGTGCCAGTGGGGGGGGCTACAATGAGCAGTTCTTC. The encoded protein is CASGGGYNEQFF.

This clonotype was recorded only once. The chain employs TRBV29-1 and TRBJ1-2; D not resolved. Germline CDR1 SQVTM, CDR2 ANQGSEA. The CDR3 loop spans 11 amino acids. V lost 3 bases and J lost 2, with 4 bases in between. The CDR3 DNA sequence: TGCAGCGTTGACCCAAACTATGGCTACACCTTC. This codes for CSVDPNYGYTF.

The V call is TRBV5-1, the J call TRBJ1-1; 8 bases align to TRBD1. Germline CDR1 SGHRS, CDR2 YFSETQ. The ends lost 3 bases at V and 4 bases at J; junction bases unmatched: 5. The CDR3 loop spans 14 amino acids. The CDR3 here is CASSSGQGGTEAFF. Written as DNA, the CDR3 is TGCGCCAGCAGCTCTGGACAGGGAGGCACTGAAGCTTTCTTT.

This clonotype has ten or more counts. V is TRBV4-1 and J is TRBJ1-6; D unresolved. The V gene lost 4 bases and the J gene lost 7 bases, with 14 bases spanning the gap. CDR1 and CDR2 from the germline V gene are MGHRA and YSYEKL. CDR3 length: 15 residues. DNA for the CDR3: TGCGCCAGCAGCCGCGTCCCGACGGAGAATTCACCCCTCCACTTT. Translation: CASSRVPTENSPLHF.

This clonotype appeared a few times. V is TRBV5-1 and J is TRBJ2-2; D possibly corresponds to TRBD2 (5 bases). The V end lost 4 bases, the J end lost 5 bases, and 15 bases lay between the germline ends. CDR1 and CDR2 (germline): SGHRS, YFSETQ. This CDR3 contains 15 residues. CDR3 sequence (DNA): TGCGCCAGCAGCCTTAGCGCCCGTGATACCGGGGAGCTGTTTTTT. It codes for CASSLSARDTGELFF. The complete variable domain, with remaining parts taken from reference TRBV5-1 and TRBJ2-2, reads KAGVTQTPRYLIKTRGQQVTLSCSPISGHRSVSWYQQTPGQGLQFLFEYFSETQRNKGNFPGRFSGRQFSNSRSEMNVSTLELGDSALYLCASSLSARDTGELFFGEGSRLTVL.

V is TRBV15 and J is TRBJ1-2; D call uncertain. V lost 5 bases and J lost 1, with 5 bases in between. Germline-derived CDR1 and CDR2 are LNHNV and YYDKDF (reference sequence). This CDR3 spans 12 amino acids. The CDR3 sequence: CATSGSNYGYTF. DNA for the CDR3: TGTGCCACCAGCGGCAGTAACTATGGCTACACCTTC.

This chain uses TRBV7-8 with TRBJ2-1; TRBD2 agrees at 12 bases. Germline loops: CDR1 SGHVS, CDR2 FQNEAQ. Losses at the gene ends were 5 bases for V and 5 bases for J; bases not matched to a gene: 7. The CDR3 is 16 amino acids. CDR3 DNA: TGTGCCAGCAGCCCATGGACTAGCGGGGTAAACAATGAGCAGTTCTTC. This codes for CASSPWTSGVNNEQFF.

The sample holds many counts of this clonotype. The CDR3, as DNA: TGTGCTAGTGCCTTCAGGGAGGGCGCCTACAATGAGCAGTTCTTC. It is translated as CASAFREGAYNEQFF. V is TRBV12-5 and J is TRBJ2-1, with 7 bases fitting TRBD2. After removal of 7 bases from V and 2 bases from J, the junction contained 8 bases not matched to a gene. Germline-derived CDR1 and CDR2 are LGHNT and FRNRAP. The CDR3 has 15 amino acids.

J is TRBJ2-3 and V is TRBV20-1, with TRBD2 matching over 9 bases. V lost 1 base, J lost 3 bases, and 11 bases stayed unmatched. The CDR3 contains 17 residues. Germline CDR1 reads DFQATT; CDR2 reads SNEGSKA (reference sequence). DNA of the CDR3: TGCAGTGCTAGAGTTGCGGGAGGGCAAAAGGGGACAGATACGCAGTATTTT. Protein: CSARVAGGQKGTDTQYF.

V and J are TRBV10-3 and TRBJ2-1, with TRBD2 as a possible D gene (6 bases). The germline V gene encodes CDR1 ENHRY and CDR2 SYGVKD. Deletions cut 5 bases from V and 6 bases from J, with 11 bases between. The CDR3 contains 13 residues. CDR3 DNA sequence: TGTGCCATCAGTCCGACTAGTTTCAATGAGCAGTTCTTC. Amino acid sequence: CAISPTSFNEQFF.

This clonotype was found a few times. This chain connects TRBV7-2 to TRBJ1-1; a possible D gene is TRBD1 (5 bases). Germline V gene lookup returns CDR1 SGHTA and CDR2 FQGNSA. V was shortened by 0 bases and J by 2 bases, with 10 bases between the two germline ends. This CDR3 spans 15 amino acids. CDR3: CASSLALGRNTEAFF. The DNA for the CDR3 is TGTGCCAGCAGCTTAGCGCTGGGGCGAAACACTGAAGCTTTCTTT.

In its sample, this clonotype was seen a few times. The chain combines TRBV9 with TRBJ2-7, with no clear D. Germline CDR1 reads SGDLS; CDR2 reads YYNGEE. Deletions cut 0 bases from V and 3 bases from J, with 10 bases between. CDR3 size: 14 residues. The CDR3 DNA reads TGTGCCAGCAGCGTAGGACTCCGAGACTACGAGCAGTACTTC. Translating it yields CASSVGLRDYEQYF.

This chain uses TRBV28 with TRBJ2-7; D could derive from TRBD1 or TRBD2 (5 bases each). CDR3 length: 14 amino acids. V lost 6 bases and J 2 bases, leaving 14 bases between the germline ends. The germline V gene has CDR1 MDHEN and CDR2 SYDVKM. The CDR3 is CASSPRDLAYEQYF. DNA for the CDR3: TGTGCCAGCAGCCCCCGGGACCTAGCCTACGAGCAGTACTTC.

This clonotype has more than one count but fewer than ten. The CDR3 bases are TGTGCCAGCAGCTCCCAGACAGGGAATGAAAAACTGTTTTTT. Translated, it gives CASSSQTGNEKLFF. The chain links TRBV7-9 to TRBJ1-4, with 7 nucleotides matching TRBD1. Germline V gene data show CDR1 as SEHNR and CDR2 as FQNEAQ (reference sequence). After removal of 4 bases from V and 5 bases from J, the junction contained 4 bases not matched to a gene. CDR3 length: 14 residues. Full variable domain (missing parts from reference TRBV7-9 and TRBJ1-4): DTGVSQNPRHKITKRGQNVTFRCDPISEHNRLYWYRQTLGQGPEFLTYFQNEAQLEKSRLLSDRFSAERPKGSFSTLEIQRTEQGDSAMYLCASSSQTGNEKLFFGSGTQLSVL.